This TCR beta chain is drawn from a study of cytomegalovirus exposure and HLA in healthy donors. The germline gives CDR1 MDHEN, CDR2 SYDVKM. This CDR3 is built from 15 residues. The germline V and J ends were trimmed by 4 bases and 7 bases, with 16 bases remaining between them. Sequencing was performed with immunoSEQ multiplex PCR; in TCRdb, only in-frame clones are kept and a portion is missing. Of around 70,000 clones in the sample, roughly 94% were seen once. This rearrangement joins TRBV28 to TRBJ2-2, with D unclear. Material for sequencing was PBMCs. This receptor was identified in a man aged 18 to 30 in good health and CMV-seropositive. The CDR3 nucleotides are TGTGCCAGCAGTTACACGGATGAGAGGTTCGGGGAGCTGTTTTTT. As protein: CASSYTDERFGELFF.